These 4 T cell receptor beta chains were all obtained from the same sample, sequenced in a study of PD-L1 blockade in urothelial cancer. TCRdb's table, derived via immunoSEQ multiplex PCR, lists solely in-frame clones and lacks some. The sample yields approximately 100,000 clones, under 85% seen once. The source was PBMCs, collected around atezolizumab (anti-PD-L1) treatment. All receptors come from a man aged 50-60 years with urothelial cancer.

This clone was detected once. V is TRBV25-1 and J is TRBJ2-1, with 10 positions matching TRBD2. V lost 6 bases and J lost 9; bases outside the gene matches: 11. The CDR3 is made up of 15 amino acids. Germline CDR1 reads MGHDK; CDR2 reads SYGVNS. The CDR3 DNA follows: TGTGCCAGCAGCGGAGGGAGCGGGAGGGTTAGTGAGCAGTTCTTC. This gives the protein CASSGGSGRVSEQFF.

The rearrangement uses TRBV28 and TRBJ2-7, with TRBD2 matching 8 bases. With V trimmed by 8 bases and J by 3 bases, 9 bases remained unmatched. Germline V lookup: CDR1 MDHEN, CDR2 SYDVKM. The CDR3 has 14 residues. The CDR3 coding sequence is TGTGCCAGCCACTCGGGGGGACTAGTCTACGAGCAGTACTTC. Protein: CASHSGGLVYEQYF. The complete variable domain, with remaining parts taken from reference TRBV28 and TRBJ2-7, reads DVKVTQSSRYLVKRTGEKVFLECVQDMDHENMFWYRQDPGLGLRLIYFSYDVKMKEKGDIPEGYSVSREKKERFSLILESASTNQTSMYLCASHSGGLVYEQYFGPGTRLTVT.

The chain combines TRBV4-1 with TRBJ2-2; possible D gene TRBD1, 6 bases. CDR1 and CDR2 from the germline V gene are MGHRA and YSYEKL. Trimming removed 1 base from V and 8 bases from J, with 20 bases in between. This CDR3 is 17 amino acids long. CDR3 nucleotide sequence: TGCGCCAGCAGCCAAGGATGGCAGGGGTGGGCCATAGGGGAGCTGTTTTTT. It specifies CASSQGWQGWAIGELFF.

The chain is built from TRBV6-5 and TRBJ2-1; TRBD2 aligns across 10 bases. This CDR3 is 15 amino acids long. Germline V gives CDR1 MNHEY, CDR2 SVGAGI. Unmatched junction bases numbered 0, after V lost 4 bases and J lost 0 bases. The CDR3 sequence: CASSSSGSSYNEQFF. The CDR3 DNA sequence: TGTGCCAGCAGTTCTAGCGGGAGCTCCTACAATGAGCAGTTCTTC.